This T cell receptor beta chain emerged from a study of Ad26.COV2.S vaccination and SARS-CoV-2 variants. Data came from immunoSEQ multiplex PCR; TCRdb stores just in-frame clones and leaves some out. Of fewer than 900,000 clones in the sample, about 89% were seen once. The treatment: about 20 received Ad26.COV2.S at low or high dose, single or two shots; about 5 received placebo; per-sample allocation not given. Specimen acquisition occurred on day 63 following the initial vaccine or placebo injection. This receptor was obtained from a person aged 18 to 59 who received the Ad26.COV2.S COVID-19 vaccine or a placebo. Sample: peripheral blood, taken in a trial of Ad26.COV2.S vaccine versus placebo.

CDR3 bases: TGTGCCGAAAAGTCACCGTACGAGCAGTACTTC. Protein sequence: CAEKSPYEQYF. J is TRBJ2-7 and V is TRBV2; D gene uncertain. The V end lost 11 bases, the J end lost 4 bases, and 12 bases lay between the germline ends. Germline loops: CDR1 SNHLY, CDR2 FYNNEI. The CDR3 has 11 amino acids.